The 4 T cell receptor beta chains below were found in one sample sequenced in a study of somatic mutations in cytotoxic T cells in rheumatoid arthritis. Clones were read by immunoSEQ multiplex PCR, and TCRdb kept only the in-frame ones, dropping some. The data show approximately 9,600 clones, around four fifths seen once. The sample was CD8+ T cells sorted from blood. These receptors were collected from an adult with rheumatoid arthritis.

This chain connects TRBV9 to TRBJ1-5; D uncertain. This CDR3 is built from 14 residues. With 3 bases removed from V and 6 bases from J, the gap between germline ends came to 13 bases. CDR1 is SGDLS, CDR2 YYNGEE, per germline. The CDR3 bases are TGTGCCAGCAGCGAGGGTCGGAATGTTCAGCCCCAGCATTTT. It translates to CASSEGRNVQPQHF.

This clone has more than one count but fewer than ten. J is TRBJ2-7 and V is TRBV15; D is possibly TRBD2 (6 bases). This CDR3 spans 14 amino acids. V was pared by 5 bases and J by 9 bases, with 20 bases between. The germline gives CDR1 LNHNV, CDR2 YYDKDF (reference sequence). Here the CDR3 reads CATSPPGDGEVQYF. As DNA, the CDR3 is TGTGCCACCAGCCCACCCGGGGATGGGGAGGTGCAGTACTTC.

In this sample, this clone turned up once. This chain connects TRBV5-1 to TRBJ2-1, with D perhaps matching TRBD2 (5 bases). Germline V gene sequence: CDR1 SGHRS, CDR2 YFSETQ. This CDR3 is built from 15 residues. The ends were cut back, 8 bases at V and 8 bases at J, with 23 bases in the middle. The CDR3 DNA reads as TGCGCCAGTAACCACGAGCGGTTACGCGTGGATGAGCAGTTCTTC. Its translation is CASNHERLRVDEQFF.

The genes are TRBV9 and TRBJ1-1, with D uncertain. V lost 0 bases to trimming and J lost 1 base, with 7 bases between them. CDR1 and CDR2 (germline): SGDLS, YYNGEE. The CDR3 has 14 amino acids. The CDR3 loop reads CASSVEERNTEAFF. DNA for the CDR3: TGTGCCAGCAGCGTAGAAGAAAGGAACACTGAAGCTTTCTTT.